The 2 T cell receptor beta chains in this list originate from one sample, sequenced in a study of blood T cell repertoires in COVID-19. Data came from immunoSEQ multiplex PCR; TCRdb stores just in-frame clones and leaves some out. The sample consists of a few hundred thousand clones, roughly 87% of them appearing once. What was sequenced was PBMCs or T cells enriched from blood (not recorded which). Every receptor here comes from a man younger than 45 in a cohort exposed to, infected with or recovered from COVID-19 (not recorded which).

The chain is built from TRBV7-9 and TRBJ2-1, with 7 bases matching TRBD2. V shed 3 bases, J shed 8 bases, and the junction held 10 bases outside the gene matches. The CDR3 has 15 residues. Per the germline V gene, CDR1 is SEHNR and CDR2 is FQNEAQ (reference sequence). CDR3 residues: CASSFSSGVRHEQFF. The DNA for the CDR3 is TGTGCCAGCAGCTTTTCTAGCGGAGTCAGGCATGAGCAGTTCTTC.

This chain joins TRBV6-6 and TRBJ2-2; TRBD2 matches 13 bases. Germline lookup yields CDR1 MNHNY and CDR2 SVGAGI (reference sequence). The V segment lost 10 bases and the J segment 5 bases; nucleotides outside the gene matches: 7. The CDR3 covers 15 residues. The CDR3 loop is CATGLAGVQTGELFF. For the CDR3, the DNA is TGTGCCACTGGACTAGCGGGAGTTCAGACCGGGGAGCTGTTTTTT.